Following are 8 T cell receptor beta chains from one sample sequenced in a study of Siglec-9 on CD8 T cells in melanoma. This table comes from immunoSEQ multiplex PCR, and its TCRdb copy is limited to in-frame clones, with some not included. This sample yields 25,000 to 30,000 clones, of which roughly 78% are seen a single time; 5.5% to 7.5% belongs to the top ten. Sequenced sample: Siglec-9- CD8+ T cells sorted from blood. All receptors come from a human donor in good health.

The J gene is TRBJ2-7, the V gene TRBV2, with D tentatively TRBD1 or TRBD2 (6 bases each). Per germline, CDR1 SNHLY and CDR2 FYNNEI. The CDR3 totals 15 residues. The V and J ends lost 3 bases and 3 bases respectively, with 15 bases between them. DNA for the CDR3: TGTGCCAGCAGTGAGTTGGGGGGCGCGGTCTACGAGCAGTACTTC. Translated: CASSELGGAVYEQYF. Combining the CDR3 with reference TRBV2 and TRBJ2-7 gives the whole variable domain EPEVTQTPSHQVTQMGQEVILRCVPISNHLYFYWYRQILGQKVEFLVSFYNNEISEKSEIFDDQFSVERPDGSNFTLKIRSTKLEDSAMYFCASSELGGAVYEQYFGPGTRLTVT.

This clone was picked up a small number of times. J is TRBJ1-1 and V is TRBV6-1, with D hard to call. This CDR3 contains 12 residues. Deletions cut 7 bases from V and 2 bases from J, with 8 bases between. CDR1 is MNHNS and CDR2 is SASEGT in the germline V gene. CDR3 DNA: TGTGCCAGCACCTACGGTAACACTGAAGCTTTCTTT. This sequence encodes CASTYGNTEAFF.

The CDR3 spells CASSPEPTVSQHF. DNA for the CDR3: TGTGCCAGCAGCCCCGAGCCTACAGTGTCCCAGCATTTT. The chain employs TRBV7-8 and TRBJ1-5, with unresolved D. The CDR3 length is 13 residues. Trimming took 5 bases from V and 11 from J, leaving 16 bases between them. Germline V gene sequence: CDR1 SGHVS, CDR2 FQNEAQ.

V gene TRBV5-6 combines with J gene TRBJ2-7; D call uncertain. The V gene's germline CDR1 is SGHDT and CDR2 YYEEEE. Trimming took 4 bases from V and 7 from J, leaving 15 bases between them. The CDR3 loop spans 13 amino acids. The chain's CDR3 is CASSPLPTLEQYF. The DNA of the CDR3 is TGTGCCAGCAGCCCACTGCCGACCCTGGAGCAGTACTTC. Drawing the rest from reference TRBV5-6 and TRBJ2-7, the complete variable domain is DAGVTQSPTHLIKTRGQQVTLRCSPKSGHDTVSWYQQALGQGPQFIFQYYEEEERQRGNFPDRFSGHQFPNYSSELNVNALLLGDSALYLCASSPLPTLEQYFGPGTRLTVT.

The chain carries TRBV7-6 and TRBJ2-3; a possible D gene is TRBD2 (6 bases). Deletions cut 5 bases from V and 9 bases from J, with 15 bases between. The V gene's germline CDR1 is SGHVS and CDR2 FNYEAQ. CDR3 size: 13 residues. Here the CDR3 DNA reads TGTGCCAGCAGCACTGGAGGGGTAGGAACGCAGTATTTT. Its protein is CASSTGGVGTQYF.

The V and J genes are TRBV7-9 and TRBJ1-3; tentative D call: TRBD1 (6 bases). The CDR3 is 18 residues long. Germline V lookup: CDR1 SEHNR, CDR2 FQNEAQ (reference sequence). V was clipped by 5 bases and J by 0 bases, with 20 bases between them. CDR3 amino acids: CASSTTKTGDHSGNTIYF. The CDR3 DNA reads as TGTGCCAGCAGCACGACAAAGACAGGAGACCACTCTGGAAACACCATATATTTT.

The rearrangement links TRBV7-9 to TRBJ2-3; D uncertain. The CDR3 length is 12 residues. Germline CDR1 and CDR2: SEHNR and FQNEAQ (reference sequence). Trimming pared 2 bases from V and 2 bases from J, leaving 2 bases between. The DNA of the CDR3 is TGTGCCAGCAGCTTATACACAGATACGCAGTATTTT. Translation: CASSLYTDTQYF.

V usage is TRBV19 and J usage is TRBJ1-2; D not resolved. Germline V gene data show CDR1 as LNHDA and CDR2 as SQIVND (reference sequence). The V end lost 3 bases, the J end lost 5 bases, and 10 bases lay between the germline ends. The CDR3 is 13 amino acids. CDR3 loop: CASSMAPGYGYTF. The CDR3 DNA reads TGTGCCAGTAGTATGGCCCCCGGGTATGGCTACACCTTC.